The rows below give T cell receptor beta chains drawn from one sample of a study of T cell repertoires in cytomegalovirus infection. TCRdb reprocessed the reads with MiXCR, giving one entry per CDR3 protein. The table has 650,000 to 850,000 distinct CDR3 sequences, roughly 28% seen once. Their recognized antigens are unknown. This specimen consisted of cultured CD8+ T cells from PBMCs, obtained from culture after CMV antigen stimulation. These receptors all come from a human donor in good health (CMV status not recorded). Some clones in this sample may be carry-over from other donors' samples. Both conserved end residues are trimmed from each CDR3. Fields, in order: J gene, V gene, CDR3 protein.

TRBJ1-1	TRBV19	ASSAHGTGNTEAF
TRBJ1-6	TRBV7-2	ASSLFTRELNSPLH
TRBJ2-7	TRBV7-9	ASSQGTEQY
TRBJ2-5	TRBV6-1	ASSKTGGVETQY
TRBJ2-5	TRBV7-9	ASSLPSGGIQETQY
TRBJ1-2	TRBV12-3/TRBV12-4	ASSLTVDGYT
TRBJ2-7	TRBV7-9	ASSPQGKWGEQY
TRBJ2-1	TRBV27	ASSFTENEQF
TRBJ1-2	TRBV6-5	ASSYSEGDDYGYT
TRBJ2-1	TRBV7-9	ASSSSVGGGYNEQF
TRBJ1-1	TRBV27	ASSRGRTEAF
TRBJ1-6	TRBV5-4	ASSLVGALYNSPLH
TRBJ2-7	TRBV12-3/TRBV12-4	ASSFGTETNSYEQY
TRBJ2-5	TRBV6-2/TRBV6-3	ASREGTLLQETQY
TRBJ2-7	TRBV12-3/TRBV12-4	ASSLGQVPRYEQY
TRBJ1-1	TRBV3-1	ASSQDTRQGGKWTEAF
TRBJ2-1	TRBV9	ASSPREGPYNEQF
TRBJ1-1	TRBV19	ASTQRGRNTEAF
TRBJ2-1	TRBV27	ASSQWTSGGAHNEQF